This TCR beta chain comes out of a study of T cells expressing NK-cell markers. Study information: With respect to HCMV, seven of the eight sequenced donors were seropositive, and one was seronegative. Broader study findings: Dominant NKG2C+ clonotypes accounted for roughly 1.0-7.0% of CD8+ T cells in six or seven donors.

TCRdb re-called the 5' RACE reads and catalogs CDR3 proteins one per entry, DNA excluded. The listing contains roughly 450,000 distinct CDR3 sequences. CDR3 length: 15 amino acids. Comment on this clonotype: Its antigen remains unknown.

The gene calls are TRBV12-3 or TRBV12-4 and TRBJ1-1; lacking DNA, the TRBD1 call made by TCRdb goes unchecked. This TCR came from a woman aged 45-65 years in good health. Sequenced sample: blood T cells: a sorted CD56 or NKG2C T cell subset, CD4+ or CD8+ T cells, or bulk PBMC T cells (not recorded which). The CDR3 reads CASSLWGERNTEAFF.